The 20 T cell receptor beta chains presented below share a single source sample, sequenced in a study of CD8 T cells in ankylosing spondylitis. TCRdb fed the 5' RACE reads into MiXCR, producing one record per CDR3 protein. The sample lists 200,000 to 300,000 distinct CDR3 sequences; roughly 32% were seen once. The sample taken for sequencing was blood, either unsorted or a sorted T cell fraction (not recorded which). The receptor source for this set is a male donor with ankylosing spondylitis or in good health (not recorded which).

This chain uses TRBV7-2 with TRBJ2-3, with D unclear. This CDR3 contains 13 residues. Per the germline V gene, CDR1 is SGHTA and CDR2 is FQGNSA. Between the trimmed V and J ends, which lost 5 bases and 0 bases, there was a span of 6 bases. CDR3 DNA: TGTGCCAGCAGCACCTCTAGCACAGATACGCAGTATTTT. It yields the protein CASSTSSTDTQYF.

This chain joins TRBV20-1 and TRBJ2-7, with 10 bases fitting TRBD1. The CDR3 has 15 residues. Germline-derived CDR1 and CDR2 are DFQATT and SNEGSKA (reference sequence). J was trimmed by 2 bases and V by 6 bases; bases with no gene match: 10. CDR3 region: CSARVPGQGTYEQYF. The DNA for the CDR3 is TGCAGTGCAAGGGTCCCGGGACAGGGGACCTACGAGCAGTACTTC.

The chain recombines TRBV10-3 with TRBJ1-2; 7 positions agree with TRBD1. Germline V gives CDR1 ENHRY, CDR2 SYGVKD. J lost 3 bases, V lost 5 bases, and 9 bases had no gene match. CDR3 length: 15 amino acids. The DNA of the CDR3 is TGTGCCATCAGTATTGCTGGCAGGGGGGACTATGGCTACACCTTC. The encoded protein is CAISIAGRGDYGYTF.

CDR3 bases: TGTGCCAGCAGCCAAGGACGCGAACCAGGGACCCAGTACTTC. Amino acids: CASSQGREPGTQYF. This chain uses TRBV4-2 with TRBJ2-5; unclear D gene. The CDR3 has 14 residues. Germline loops: CDR1 LGHNA, CDR2 YNFKEQ. The germline V and J ends were trimmed by 1 base and 7 bases, with 13 bases remaining between them.

CDR3 sequence: CSVLDSSYNSPLHF. In DNA, the CDR3 is TGCAGTGTCCTGGATAGCTCCTATAATTCACCCCTCCACTTT. The rearrangement links TRBV20-1 to TRBJ1-6; no definite D call. Germline CDR1 is DFQATT and CDR2 is SNEGSKA (reference sequence). Trimming cost V 7 bases and J 0 bases, with 10 bases left between them. CDR3 size: 14 residues.

The chain has TRBV29-1 and TRBJ2-7; 7 bases match TRBD1. After removal of 7 bases from V and 0 bases from J, the junction contained 6 bases not matched to a gene. The CDR3 has 13 residues. Germline lookup yields CDR1 SQVTM and CDR2 ANQGSEA. CDR3 sequence reads: CSAWDSYSYEQYF. CDR3 sequence (DNA): TGCAGCGCCTGGGACAGCTACTCCTACGAGCAGTACTTC.

The rearrangement joins TRBV15 to TRBJ2-7, with D possibly matching TRBD1 (6 bases). This CDR3 is 15 amino acids long. The germline V gene has CDR1 LNHNV and CDR2 YYDKDF (reference sequence). V lost 1 base and J lost 6, with 16 bases in between. The CDR3 DNA reads TGTGCCACCAGCAGAGCTGCGGCAAGGGGGTCCGAGCAGTACTTC. The encoded protein is CATSRAAARGSEQYF.

V usage is TRBV5-1 and J usage is TRBJ2-7, with TRBD2 matching over 10 bases. V was clipped by 4 bases and J by 6 bases; unmatched bases: 19. Germline V gene sequence: CDR1 SGHRS, CDR2 YFSETQ. The CDR3 spans 18 residues. The DNA of the CDR3 is TGCGCCAGCAGCCCCGCGTTGGGTAGCGGGGGGCTCTTTGGCGAGCAGTACTTC. Protein product: CASSPALGSGGLFGEQYF.

The chain uses TRBV20-1 and TRBJ2-3, with D maybe TRBD2 (6 bases). The CDR3 length is 16 residues. The V gene's germline CDR1 is DFQATT and CDR2 SNEGSKA (reference sequence). V lost 3 bases and J 0 bases, leaving 16 bases between the germline ends. CDR3 sequence (DNA): TGCAGTGCTAGTTCAGCGGGCGTCGCAAGCACAGATACGCAGTATTTT. Amino acids: CSASSAGVASTDTQYF.

The V call is TRBV29-1, the J call TRBJ1-2; D remains ambiguous. Germline CDR1 is SQVTM and CDR2 is ANQGSEA. V lost 3 bases, J lost 6 bases, and 11 bases lay in between. The CDR3 is 12 amino acids. CDR3 residues: CSVDRGIDGYTF. The CDR3 nucleotides read TGCAGCGTTGATCGGGGAATTGATGGCTACACCTTC.

The sample holds a few counts of this clonotype. The chain combines TRBV28 with TRBJ2-1; the D is unclear. The germline V and J ends were trimmed by 6 bases and 4 bases, with 22 bases remaining between them. This CDR3 has 17 amino acids. Germline values: CDR1 MDHEN, CDR2 SYDVKM. The CDR3 DNA reads TGTGCCAGCAGGCCAACGATGACACGCAGAAGATACAATGAGCAGTTCTTC. This codes for CASRPTMTRRRYNEQFF.

The chain joins TRBV10-2 to TRBJ2-7; tentative D call: TRBD2 (5 bases). Trimming stripped 6 bases from V and 6 bases from J, with 12 bases between. The CDR3 is 12 amino acids. Germline CDR1 reads WSHSY; CDR2 reads SAAADI. The CDR3 here is CASRIGLSEQYF. CDR3 coding DNA: TGCGCCAGCAGAATCGGACTCAGCGAGCAGTACTTC.

A few counts support this clonotype. CDR3 nucleotides: TGCAGTGCAATCAACACAGGGGCCTACGAGCAGTACTTC. Protein: CSAINTGAYEQYF. J is TRBJ2-7 and V is TRBV20-1, with TRBD1 matching over 7 bases. The germline CDR1 and CDR2 sequences are DFQATT and SNEGSKA (reference sequence). The CDR3 is 13 amino acids. V shed 6 bases and J 2 bases; nucleotides not matched to a gene: 7.

The CDR3 is CASSLRPVRYEQYF. The CDR3 bases are TGTGCCAGCAGTTTACGTCCGGTTCGCTACGAGCAGTACTTC. V and J are TRBV12-3 or TRBV12-4 and TRBJ2-7; D unresolved. The CDR3 extends over 14 amino acids. Trimming took 2 bases from V and 3 from J, leaving 11 bases between them.

The genes are TRBV20-1 and TRBJ1-3, with a weak D call TRBD1 (6 bases). CDR3 length: 13 amino acids. Trimming pared 5 bases from V and 4 bases from J, leaving 12 bases between. Germline V lookup: CDR1 DFQATT, CDR2 SNEGSKA (reference sequence). CDR3 sequence reads: CSASTGRGNTIYF. The CDR3 DNA follows: TGCAGTGCTTCCACAGGGCGGGGAAACACCATATATTTT.

This clonotype was detected only a few times. The rearrangement uses TRBV20-1 and TRBJ1-3; D call uncertain. Germline V CDR1 and CDR2: DFQATT, SNEGSKA (reference sequence). V gave up 2 bases and J gave up 15 bases, with 14 bases separating them. The CDR3 has 11 residues. The CDR3 DNA reads TGCAGTGCTAGACTCCGGGCTAACGCATATTTT. Amino acids: CSARLRANAYF.

V usage is TRBV20-1 and J usage is TRBJ1-3; TRBD1 is a possible D gene (5 bases). Germline lookup yields CDR1 DFQATT and CDR2 SNEGSKA (reference sequence). Trimming took 0 bases from V and 0 from J, leaving 15 bases between them. The CDR3 extends over 17 amino acids. The CDR3 bases are TGCAGTGCTAGAGATACGCGACAGTGGAACTCTGGAAACACCATATATTTT. This sequence encodes CSARDTRQWNSGNTIYF.

J is TRBJ2-1 and V is TRBV7-9, with a weak D call TRBD1 (6 bases). Germline V gene sequence: CDR1 SEHNR, CDR2 FQNEAQ (reference sequence). The CDR3 is 15 residues long. V was pared by 6 bases and J by 4 bases, with 16 bases between. This CDR3 reads CASRKWTVKYNEQFF. CDR3 in DNA: TGTGCCAGCAGAAAATGGACAGTTAAGTACAATGAGCAGTTCTTC.

The chain uses TRBV20-1 and TRBJ2-6; D unclear. The CDR3 loop spans 12 amino acids. CDR1 and CDR2 (germline): DFQATT, SNEGSKA (reference sequence). V lost 3 bases to trimming and J lost 4 bases, with 4 bases between them. DNA for the CDR3: TGCAGTGCTAGGCAGGGGGCCAACGTCCTGACTTTC. Its protein product is CSARQGANVLTF.

CDR3 nucleotides: TGCGCCAGCAGCCAACACCACACAGGGGATTATGGCTACACCTTC. Translating gives CASSQHHTGDYGYTF. The chain recombines TRBV4-1 with TRBJ1-2, with 7 nucleotides matching TRBD1. The CDR3 is 15 residues long. V lost 2 bases to trimming and J lost 5 bases; unmatched junction nucleotides: 8. Germline-derived CDR1 and CDR2 are MGHRA and YSYEKL.